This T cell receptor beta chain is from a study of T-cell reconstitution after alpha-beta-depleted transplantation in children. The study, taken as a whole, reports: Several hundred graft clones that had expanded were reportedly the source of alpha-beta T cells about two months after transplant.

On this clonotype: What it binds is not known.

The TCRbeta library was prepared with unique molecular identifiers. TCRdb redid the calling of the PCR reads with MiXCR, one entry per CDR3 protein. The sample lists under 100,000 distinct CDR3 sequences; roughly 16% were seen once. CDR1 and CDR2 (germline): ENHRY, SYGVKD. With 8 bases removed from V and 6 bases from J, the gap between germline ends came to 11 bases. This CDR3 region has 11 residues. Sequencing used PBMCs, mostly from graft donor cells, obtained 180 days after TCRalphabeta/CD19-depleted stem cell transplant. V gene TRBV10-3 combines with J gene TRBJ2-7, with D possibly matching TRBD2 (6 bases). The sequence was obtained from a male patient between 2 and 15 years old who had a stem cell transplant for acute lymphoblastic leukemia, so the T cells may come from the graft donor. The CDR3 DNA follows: TGTGCCATCGCGGGGTACGGCGAGCAGTACTTC. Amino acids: CAIAGYGEQYF.